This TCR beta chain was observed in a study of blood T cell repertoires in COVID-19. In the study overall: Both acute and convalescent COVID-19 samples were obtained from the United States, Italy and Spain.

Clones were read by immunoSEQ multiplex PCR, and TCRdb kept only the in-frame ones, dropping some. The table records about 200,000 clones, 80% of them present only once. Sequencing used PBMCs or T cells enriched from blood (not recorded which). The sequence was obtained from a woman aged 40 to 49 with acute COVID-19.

CDR3 amino acids: CASSTGASEAFF. In nucleotides, the CDR3 is TGTGCCAGCAGCACAGGGGCCTCTGAAGCTTTCTTT. The rearrangement links TRBV11-2 to TRBJ1-1, with 7 positions matching TRBD1. Germline V gene data show CDR1 as SGHAT and CDR2 as FQNNGV. This CDR3 is 12 amino acids long. Trimming cost V 5 bases and J 6 bases; bases outside gene matches: 3.